Described below is a single T cell receptor (beta chain) sequence and its context. What it recognizes is unknown. The TRB cDNA libraries were prepared by 5' RACE with UMI labels. Using the 5' RACE reads, TCRdb records one entry per CDR3 protein without DNA. The sample data list 130,000 or so distinct CDR3 sequences. The sample is drawn from a study of CXCR3-negative and CXCR3-positive naive CD8 T cells. Study observations and caveats: In naive cells, CXCR3-negative and CXCR3-positive subsets had similar TRBV-TRBJ usage; memory cells differed. The study found more hydrophobic TRB CDR3s in CXCR3-positive naive cells than in CXCR3-negative naive cells. Naive subsets were similarly diverse, while memory CD8+ repertoires were much less diverse.

The source is a human donor in good health. Some clones in this sample may be carry-over from other donors' samples. Input material: naive CXCR3- CD8+ T cells from blood. Subset in this sample: CD45RO-CCR7+CD27+CD95- naive CD8+ T cells lacking CXCR3 (TNR3-).

CDR3 region: CASSPRHNTGELFF. This chain joins TRBV28 and TRBJ2-2; TCRdb proposes TRBD1, but this gene call is untestable without DNA. The CDR3 contains 14 residues. The germline gives CDR1 MDHEN, CDR2 SYDVKM. Using reference TRBV28 and TRBJ2-2 for the parts outside the CDR3, the full variable domain is DVKVTQSSRYLVKRTGEKVFLECVQDMDHENMFWYRQDPGLGLRLIYFSYDVKMKEKGDIPEGYSVSREKKERFSLILESASTNQTSMYLCASSPRHNTGELFFGEGSRLTVL.